Detailed here is one T cell receptor beta chain. Its antigen remains unknown. Germline CDR1 WNHNN, CDR2 SYGVQD (reference sequence). The V segment lost 7 bases and the J segment 5 bases; nucleotides outside the gene matches: 5. This CDR3 contains 13 residues. This entry belongs to a study of CD8+ T cells in alopecia areata. Study-level background: Patients took tofacitinib for 6 to 18 months, followed by 6 drug-free months. The investigators scored severity in treated patients by the percentage of affected scalp area.

Treatment: oral pan-JAK inhibitor, 5-10 mg twice daily. Isolated RNA was reverse transcribed into cDNA used as the sequencing template. The repertoire was sequenced with immunoSEQ multiplex PCR; TCRdb's copy has only in-frame clones and lacks some. The sample has around 100,000 clones, around 71% seen once. Study-wide findings and caveats: Significant decreases in scalp clonality and expanded CD8+ clones followed tofacitinib treatment.

The rearrangement links TRBV10-1 to TRBJ2-7; 10 bases are a match to TRBD1. This clonotype was sampled from a human donor with alopecia areata. Specimen: CD8+ T cells sorted from blood, collected around week 42, from a patient treated with tofacitinib. The CDR3 DNA reads as TGCGCCAGCAAACGACAGGGGGCGGACGAGCAGTACTTC. It codes for CASKRQGADEQYF.